This TCR beta chain was found in a study of control samples from healthy donors and cancer patients. This CDR3 is built from 15 residues. Per germline, CDR1 ENHRY and CDR2 SYGVKD. The junction had 6 bases not matched to a gene; V was cut back by 3 bases and J by 6 bases. Profiled with immunoSEQ multiplex PCR; TCRdb holds only in-frame clones, not every one. The data show approximately 86,000 clones, 85% seen once. The chain recombines TRBV10-3 with TRBJ2-2; 8 nucleotides match TRBD2. Material: blood. The sequence was collected from a woman aged 35 to 49 in good health. CDR3 protein: CAISDPSGGSGELFF. CDR3 nucleotide sequence: TGTGCCATCAGTGATCCAAGCGGGGGATCCGGGGAGCTGTTTTTT.